This T cell receptor beta chain was captured in a study of T cell responses to AZD1222 COVID-19 vaccine. Method: immunoSEQ multiplex PCR; TCRdb's copy keeps in-frame clones and lacks some. The repertoire includes about 140,000 clones, approximately 90% of them detected once, and roughly 6% sits in the top ten. This clone was observed once. After removal of 5 bases from V and 2 bases from J, the junction contained 7 bases not matched to a gene. This CDR3 has 15 residues. Germline CDR1 LNHDA, CDR2 SQIVND (reference sequence). The chain is built from TRBV19 and TRBJ2-7, with 9 bases matching TRBD1. The sample in question was peripheral blood, obtained on day 0 of AZD1222 vaccination. The sequence came from an adult in good health. CDR3 loop: CASSHTGGPAYEQYF. DNA of the CDR3: TGTGCCAGTAGTCATACAGGGGGCCCAGCCTACGAGCAGTACTTC.